This T cell receptor beta chain stems from a study of T cell changes during pregnancy in multiple sclerosis. Clones were sequenced by immunoSEQ multiplex PCR, and TCRdb holds only the in-frame ones, with some missing. The table has more than 45,000 clones, around 94% seen once; the top ten hold 0.45% to 0.55%. The sequence was obtained from a female donor with multiple sclerosis, enrolled in a pregnancy study. Material: CD4+ T cells from peripheral blood mononuclear cells, obtained in the first trimester of pregnancy.

CDR3 protein: CASSLRWWQGDYGYTF. Written as DNA, the CDR3 is TGTGCCAGCAGCTTGAGATGGTGGCAGGGGGACTATGGCTACACCTTC. The J gene is TRBJ1-2, the V gene TRBV5-6; 7 nucleotides line up with TRBD1. Germline CDR1 SGHDT, CDR2 YYEEEE. CDR3 length equals 16 residues. The V and J ends lost 1 base and 3 bases, in that order; junction bases with no gene match: 9.